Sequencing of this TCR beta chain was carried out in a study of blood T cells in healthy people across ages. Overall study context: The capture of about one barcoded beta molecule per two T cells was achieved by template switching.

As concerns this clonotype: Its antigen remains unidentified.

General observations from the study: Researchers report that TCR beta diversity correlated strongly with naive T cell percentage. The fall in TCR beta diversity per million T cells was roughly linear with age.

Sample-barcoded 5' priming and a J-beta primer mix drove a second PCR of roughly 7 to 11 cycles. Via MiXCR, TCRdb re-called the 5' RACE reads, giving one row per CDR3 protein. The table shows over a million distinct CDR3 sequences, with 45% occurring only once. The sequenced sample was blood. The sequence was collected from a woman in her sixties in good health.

In DNA, the CDR3 is TGCAGCGTCAGGACTAGCGGGAGGGCCAACTACGAGCAGTACTTC. Its protein product is CSVRTSGRANYEQYF. V and J are TRBV29-1 and TRBJ2-7; TRBD2 matches at 15 bases. The germline CDR1 and CDR2 sequences are SQVTM and ANQGSEA. There are 15 residues in the CDR3. The trim removed 6 bases at V and 3 bases at J, leaving 6 bases unmatched.